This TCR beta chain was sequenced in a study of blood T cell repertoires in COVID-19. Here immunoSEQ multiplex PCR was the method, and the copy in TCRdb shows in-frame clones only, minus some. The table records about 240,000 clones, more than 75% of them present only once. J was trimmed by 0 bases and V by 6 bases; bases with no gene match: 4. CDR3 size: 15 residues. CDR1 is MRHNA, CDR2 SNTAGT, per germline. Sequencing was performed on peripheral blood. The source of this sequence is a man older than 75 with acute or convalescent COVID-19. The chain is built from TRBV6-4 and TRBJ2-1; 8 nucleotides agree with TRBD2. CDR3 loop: CASSREGSSYNEQFF. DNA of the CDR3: TGTGCCAGCAGCCGGGAGGGCAGCTCCTACAATGAGCAGTTCTTC.